Below are 18 T cell receptor beta chains sequenced from a single sample in a study of early T cells in non-severe SARS-CoV-2 infection. TCRdb called the 5' RACE reads again in MiXCR, with one record for every CDR3 protein. Of 83,000 or so distinct CDR3 sequences listed, about 10% are singletons. Sequencing used whole blood, obtained at baseline. All receptors come from an adult who was a healthcare worker with PCR-confirmed SARS-CoV-2 infection or an uninfected control (not recorded which).

This chain connects TRBV12-2 to TRBJ2-3; TRBD1, as called in the table, went unchecked against the DNA. TRBV12-2 is a pseudogene segment. There are 16 residues in the CDR3. CDR3 loop: CASRLVMQDRPDTQYF. The CDR3 bases are TGTGCAAGTCGCTTAGTAATGCAGGACAGGCCAGATACGCAGTATTTT.

The genes are TRBV28 and TRBJ1-5, with TRBD1 as a possible D gene (5 bases). Germline CDR1 reads MDHEN; CDR2 reads SYDVKM. The CDR3 extends over 15 amino acids. Trimming removed 2 bases from V and 3 bases from J, with 11 bases in between. CDR3 protein: CASSLGGTVNQPQHF. CDR3 nucleotides: TGTGCCAGCAGTTTAGGGGGTACGGTCAATCAGCCCCAGCATTTT. The whole variable domain, filled in from reference TRBV28 and TRBJ1-5, reads DVKVTQSSRYLVKRTGEKVFLECVQDMDHENMFWYRQDPGLGLRLIYFSYDVKMKEKGDIPEGYSVSREKKERFSLILESASTNQTSMYLCASSLGGTVNQPQHFGDGTRLSIL.

This clonotype has only a few counts. This rearrangement joins TRBV6-2 or TRBV6-3 to TRBJ2-5; D gene unclear. Looked up from germline, CDR1 is MNHEY and CDR2 is SVGEGT. V gave up 2 bases and J gave up 0 bases, with 4 bases separating them. CDR3 length: 13 residues. The CDR3 protein is CASSYVYQETQYF. DNA for the CDR3: TGTGCCAGCAGTTACGTCTACCAAGAGACCCAGTACTTC.

In this sample, this clonotype turned up many times. The chain employs TRBV4-2 and TRBJ2-2, with D maybe TRBD2 (5 bases). This CDR3 is built from 13 residues. CDR1 and CDR2 (germline): LGHNA, YNFKEQ. V dropped 6 bases and J dropped 2 bases, with 7 bases sitting between them. The CDR3 DNA reads as TGTGCCAGCAGGGACTTCAACACCGGGGAGCTGTTTTTT. Translating gives CASRDFNTGELFF.

The chain has TRBV27 and TRBJ2-7; 11 positions match TRBD2. The CDR3 is made up of 15 amino acids. The V gene's germline CDR1 is MNHEY and CDR2 SMNVEV (reference sequence). V dropped 4 bases and J dropped 2; count of bases not matched to a gene: 4. CDR3 in DNA: TGTGCCAGCAGTTCCCGACTAGCGGGGCCCTACGAGCAGTACTTC. Its translation is CASSSRLAGPYEQYF.

The chain employs TRBV27 and TRBJ2-7; TRBD2 is a possible D gene (5 bases). The CDR3 is made up of 13 amino acids. V lost 6 bases and J lost 0, with 9 bases in between. The germline gives CDR1 MNHEY, CDR2 SMNVEV (reference sequence). CDR3 sequence reads: CASRLVGSYEQYF. The DNA for the CDR3 is TGTGCCAGCAGACTAGTTGGCTCCTACGAGCAGTACTTC.

This clonotype has a handful of counts. The chain is built from TRBV5-5 and TRBJ1-3, with D possibly TRBD1 on 5 matching bases. Germline assignment: CDR1 SGHKS and CDR2 YYEKEE (reference sequence). Trimming left V 1 base short and J 4 bases short, with 15 bases between. The CDR3 runs to 16 residues. The CDR3, as DNA: TGTGCCAGCAGCTTGCAGATCGGGACTGCCGGAAACACCATATATTTT. This encodes CASSLQIGTAGNTIYF.

This clonotype was seen a few times. This chain joins TRBV4-2 and TRBJ2-3, with D maybe TRBD2 (7 bases). The CDR3 runs 16 residues. Trimming cost V 3 bases and J 2 bases, with 15 bases left between them. From germline, CDR1 is LGHNA and CDR2 YNFKEQ. CDR3 in DNA: TGTGCCAGCAGCCAGGAGGGGGGGGCGGACACAGATACGCAGTATTTT. Translation: CASSQEGGADTDTQYF.

This clonotype was recorded many times. This chain links TRBV7-2 with TRBJ1-6; 8 nucleotides agree with TRBD1. The germline gives CDR1 SGHTA, CDR2 FQGNSA. This CDR3 has 14 amino acids. V lost 6 bases to trimming and J lost 7 bases; unmatched junction nucleotides: 5. Here the CDR3 reads CASRWTGKNSPLHF. The CDR3 DNA sequence: TGTGCCAGCAGATGGACAGGGAAAAATTCACCCCTCCACTTT.

This clonotype appeared a few times. This chain uses TRBV7-6 with TRBJ2-3; 9 bases are shared with TRBD1. This CDR3 has 17 residues. V was clipped by 5 bases and J by 0 bases; unmatched bases: 9. Germline V CDR1 and CDR2: SGHVS, FNYEAQ. The CDR3, as DNA: TGTGCCAGCAGCGGAACAACAGGGGGCCCTAGCACAGATACGCAGTATTTT. Its protein product is CASSGTTGGPSTDTQYF. Drawing the rest from reference TRBV7-6 and TRBJ2-3, the complete variable domain is GAGVSQSPRYKVTKRGQDVALRCDPISGHVSLYWYRQALGQGPEFLTYFNYEAQQDKSGLPNDRFSAERPEGSISTLTIQRTEQRDSAMYRCASSGTTGGPSTDTQYFGPGTRLTVL.

The genes are TRBV6-2 or TRBV6-3 and TRBJ1-2, with 7 bases fitting TRBD1. The V segment lost 6 bases and the J segment 6 bases; nucleotides outside the gene matches: 7. Germline CDR1 and CDR2: MNHEY and SVGEGT. The CDR3 is made up of 13 amino acids. The CDR3 DNA sequence: TGTGCCAGCAGGGGACAGTCAAGGAATGGCTACACCTTC. As protein: CASRGQSRNGYTF.

This clonotype was detected a few times. The chain uses TRBV6-1 and TRBJ2-4; D gene uncertain. V gave up 0 bases and J gave up 15 bases, with 12 bases separating them. CDR3 size: 12 residues. Germline V lookup: CDR1 MNHNS, CDR2 SASEGT. The CDR3 here is CASSEAHGRTYF. CDR3 in DNA: TGTGCCAGCAGTGAAGCACACGGCCGTACGTACTTC.

This clonotype turned up a few times. The chain carries TRBV27 and TRBJ1-6; D is possibly TRBD1 (6 bases). V lost 2 bases, J lost 12 bases, and 11 bases lay in between. The CDR3 totals 13 residues. The germline V gene has CDR1 MNHEY and CDR2 SMNVEV (reference sequence). The CDR3 DNA reads TGTGCCAGCAGTTTAACGACAGGACAACCCCTCCACTTT. It is translated as CASSLTTGQPLHF.

At least ten counts were recorded for this clonotype. V usage is TRBV10-3 and J usage is TRBJ2-7, with D perhaps TRBD1 (5 bases). The CDR3 runs to 14 residues. In germline, CDR1 is ENHRY, CDR2 SYGVKD. Trimming removed 2 bases at V and 2 bases at J, with 10 bases between. The DNA of the CDR3 is TGTGCCATCAGTGAGAGGGGATCGCCCTACGAGCAGTACTTC. Translated: CAISERGSPYEQYF.

This chain joins TRBV30 and TRBJ2-1; perhaps D is TRBD1 or TRBD2 (5 bases each). Between the trimmed V and J ends, which lost 3 bases and 5 bases, there was a span of 14 bases. CDR1 is GTSNPN, CDR2 SVGIG, per germline (reference sequence). The length of the CDR3 is 14 residues. The CDR3 reads CAWRTRDHNNEQFF. In nucleotides, the CDR3 is TGTGCCTGGAGAACGAGGGACCACAACAATGAGCAGTTCTTC.

This clonotype was counted a few times. The CDR3 DNA reads as TGCGCCAGCAGCCAAGAAGTGGCAACTAATGAAAAACTGTTTTTT. Its protein is CASSQEVATNEKLFF. The chain employs TRBV4-1 and TRBJ1-4, with D hard to call. Trimming took off 0 bases at V and 0 bases at J, with 5 bases between the two ends. The CDR3 length is 15 residues. From germline, CDR1 is MGHRA and CDR2 YSYEKL.

This clonotype was picked up many times. The chain has TRBV5-1 and TRBJ2-7; 7 nucleotides align to TRBD1. The length of the CDR3 is 14 residues. CDR1 is SGHRS and CDR2 is YFSETQ in the germline V gene. The J segment lost 5 bases and the V segment lost 3 bases, leaving 8 bases of the junction unmatched. CDR3 region: CASSWGDRDHEQYF. DNA of the CDR3: TGCGCCAGCAGCTGGGGTGACAGGGACCACGAGCAGTACTTC.

This clonotype has a count of ten or more. The chain recombines TRBV3-1 with TRBJ2-5; D unresolved. Between the trimmed V and J ends, which lost 2 bases and 6 bases, there was a span of 13 bases. This CDR3 comprises 14 residues. CDR1 is LGHDT and CDR2 is YNNKEL in the germline V gene (reference sequence). DNA for the CDR3: TGTGCCAGCAGCCAATGGGCCAAGCTTAAGACCCAGTACTTC. Residues: CASSQWAKLKTQYF.